Below are 30 T cell receptor beta chains sequenced from a single sample in a study of OX40 agonist ivuxolimab in advanced cancers. TCRdb's copy holds only in-frame clones and misses some; the assay was immunoSEQ multiplex PCR. The repertoire includes about 65,000 clones, about nine tenths of them detected once, and around 2% sits in the top ten. Sequenced material: CD4+ or CD8+ T cells sorted from blood, taken in a trial of the OX40 agonist ivuxolimab. The origin of the receptors is an adult with an advanced solid tumor such as melanoma, head and neck, liver or kidney cancer.

The chain has TRBV12-5 and TRBJ2-5; 9 bases are a match to TRBD2. This CDR3 is built from 12 residues. Germline trimming cut 3 bases from V and 10 bases from J; bases unmatched to any gene: 3. Germline V gene data show CDR1 as LGHNT and CDR2 as FRNRAP. CDR3 in DNA: TGTGCTAGTGGTTTTAGCGGGGGTAGCCAGTACTTC. This sequence encodes CASGFSGGSQYF.

V is TRBV10-3 and J is TRBJ1-4; weak D call: TRBD1 (5 bases). CDR1 is ENHRY and CDR2 is SYGVKD in the germline V gene. CDR3 size: 14 residues. V was trimmed by 2 bases and J by 5 bases, leaving 9 bases between them. CDR3 nucleotide sequence: TGTGCCATCAGTGAGCGGGGGAAAAATGAAAAACTGTTTTTT. Its translation is CAISERGKNEKLFF.

The chain couples TRBV7-9 to TRBJ1-2, with 11 nucleotides matching TRBD1. CDR3 size: 16 residues. Germline V gives CDR1 SEHNR, CDR2 FQNEAQ (reference sequence). Germline trimming cut 7 bases from V and 4 bases from J; bases unmatched to any gene: 11. The CDR3 protein is CASTAGGTGGVYGYTF. The CDR3 DNA is TGTGCCAGCACCGCGGGTGGGACAGGGGGAGTCTATGGCTACACCTTC.

The J gene is TRBJ2-7, the V gene TRBV5-4; 10 nucleotides agree with TRBD1. This CDR3 region has 15 residues. Germline assignment: CDR1 SGHNT and CDR2 YYREEE (reference sequence). Trimming took 2 bases from V and 1 from J; bases not matched to a gene: 3. The CDR3 is CASSLGQGGSYEQYF. CDR3 nucleotides: TGTGCCAGCAGCTTAGGACAGGGGGGATCCTACGAGCAGTACTTC.

The J gene is TRBJ1-1, the V gene TRBV18; 7 bases match TRBD1. The CDR3 has 16 residues. In germline, CDR1 is KGHSH, CDR2 LQKENI. Germline trimming cut 6 bases from V and 1 base from J; bases unmatched to any gene: 11. CDR3 sequence (DNA): TGTGCCAGCTCTCCTCGCAACAGGGGTTCGAACACTGAAGCTTTCTTT. It encodes CASSPRNRGSNTEAFF.

This chain joins TRBV7-2 and TRBJ1-6, with 8 positions matching TRBD1. This CDR3 comprises 15 residues. The V and J ends lost 0 bases and 9 bases, in that order; junction bases with no gene match: 4. Germline V gives CDR1 SGHTA, CDR2 FQGNSA. CDR3 nucleotide sequence: TGTGCCAGCAGCTTAGCGGGACAGGACGGTTCACCCCTCCACTTT. Translated: CASSLAGQDGSPLHF. The variable domain in full, completed from reference TRBV7-2 and TRBJ1-6, reads GAGVSQSPSNKVTEKGKDVELRCDPISGHTALYWYRQSLGQGLEFLIYFQGNSAPDKSGLPSDRFSAERTGGSVSTLTIQRTQQEDSAVYLCASSLAGQDGSPLHFGNGTRLTVT.

V usage is TRBV2 and J usage is TRBJ1-2; the D gene is possibly TRBD1 (5 bases). This CDR3 has 13 amino acids. V lost 5 bases, J lost 5 bases, and 12 bases lay in between. Germline-derived CDR1 and CDR2 are SNHLY and FYNNEI. The CDR3 reads CASSSEGRYGYTF. The CDR3 DNA is TGTGCCAGCAGTAGCGAGGGGAGGTATGGCTACACCTTC.

The sample holds one count of this clone. V gene TRBV5-4 combines with J gene TRBJ2-6; D is unresolved. V was cut by 5 bases and J by 4 bases, with 13 bases left in between. This CDR3 has 15 amino acids. Germline loops: CDR1 SGHNT, CDR2 YYREEE (reference sequence). The DNA for the CDR3 is TGTGCCAGCAGGGGAATGGCAACCGGGGCCAACGTCCTGACTTTC. Encoded protein: CASRGMATGANVLTF.

The chain joins TRBV15 to TRBJ1-1, with TRBD1 as a possible D gene (6 bases). Germline assignment: CDR1 LNHNV and CDR2 YYDKDF (reference sequence). The V end lost 0 bases, the J end lost 7 bases, and 12 bases lay between the germline ends. This CDR3 spans 14 amino acids. Here the CDR3 reads CATSRDFQGLEAFF. DNA for the CDR3: TGTGCCACCAGCAGAGATTTCCAGGGGCTTGAAGCTTTCTTT. The variable domain in full, with the rest retrieved from reference TRBV15 and TRBJ1-1, is DAMVIQNPRYQVTQFGKPVTLSCSQTLNHNVMYWYQQKSSQAPKLLFHYYDKDFNNEADTPDNFQSRRPNTSFCFLDIRSPGLGDTAMYLCATSRDFQGLEAFFGQGTRLTVV.

In the case of this clone: Additional DNA sequences in this sample encode the identical CDR3. V gene TRBV29-1 combines with J gene TRBJ2-3; 7 bases agree with TRBD2. Germline values: CDR1 SQVTM, CDR2 ANQGSEA. This CDR3 has 12 amino acids. V lost 8 bases and J lost 2; bases outside the gene matches: 4. CDR3 residues: CSLAEPTDTQYF. The CDR3 nucleotides read TGCAGCCTAGCGGAACCCACAGATACGCAGTATTTT.

On this clone: One junction end does not reproduce the germline sequence, and a read error may be involved. This same CDR3 is encoded by further DNA sequences in the sample. V is TRBV7-2 and J is TRBJ1-3; D not certain. Germline CDR1 SGHTA, CDR2 FQGNSA. CDR3 size: 12 residues. CDR3 in DNA: TGCGCCAGCAGCTCTGGTGGAAACACCATATATTTT. Its protein product is CASSSGGNTIYF.

The J gene is TRBJ2-4, the V gene TRBV9, with TRBD1 matching over 7 bases. The V gene's germline CDR1 is SGDLS and CDR2 YYNGEE. The CDR3 contains 14 residues. The V segment lost 1 base and the J segment 9 bases; nucleotides outside the gene matches: 7. The CDR3 loop is CASSVQTGLGIQYF. The CDR3 nucleotides read TGTGCCAGCAGCGTACAGACAGGGTTGGGCATTCAGTACTTC.

The chain joins TRBV5-1 to TRBJ1-1; TRBD1 might be the D (5 bases). The CDR3 contains 14 residues. In germline, CDR1 is SGHRS, CDR2 YFSETQ. The V end was cut by 1 base, the J end by 4 bases, with 11 bases between. The CDR3 protein is CASSLNPGSTEAFF. In DNA, the CDR3 is TGCGCCAGCAGCTTGAATCCAGGGTCCACTGAAGCTTTCTTT.

V is TRBV2 and J is TRBJ2-7, with D possibly TRBD1 on 6 matching bases. The CDR3 is 13 amino acids. CDR1 and CDR2 from the germline V gene are SNHLY and FYNNEI. Trimming shortened V by 3 bases and J by 1 base, and 7 bases separated the two germline ends. The CDR3 DNA reads TGTGCCAGCAGTGACAGGGGATCCTACGAGCAGTACTTC. Amino acids: CASSDRGSYEQYF.

The rearrangement joins TRBV27 to TRBJ2-7; 12 nucleotides match TRBD1. V was pared by 4 bases and J by 4 bases, with 5 bases of the junction left unmatched. From germline, CDR1 is MNHEY and CDR2 SMNVEV (reference sequence). The CDR3 consists of 15 residues. The CDR3 is CASSWGTGGQYEQYF. The CDR3 region has the DNA TGTGCCAGCAGTTGGGGGACAGGGGGCCAGTACGAGCAGTACTTC.

The chain is built from TRBV4-1 and TRBJ2-1; TRBD2 agrees at 13 bases. Trimming took 11 bases from V and 5 from J; bases not matched to a gene: 9. The germline V gene encodes CDR1 MGHRA and CDR2 YSYEKL. The CDR3 has 15 residues. The CDR3 here is CASRTSGSFNNEQFF. CDR3 in DNA: TGCGCCTCCCGGACTAGCGGGAGCTTTAACAATGAGCAGTTCTTC.

The chain is built from TRBV30 and TRBJ2-3; a possible D gene is TRBD1 (6 bases). This CDR3 region has 15 residues. Germline CDR1 is GTSNPN and CDR2 is SVGIG (reference sequence). V was shortened by 2 bases and J by 1 base, with 13 bases between the two germline ends. The chain's CDR3 is CAWSKFAGGTDTQYF. CDR3 bases: TGTGCCTGGAGTAAATTCGCAGGGGGCACAGATACGCAGTATTTT.

Regarding this clone: This sample also contains other DNA sequences that code for the same CDR3. The rearrangement uses TRBV18 and TRBJ2-7; D is ambiguous. Trimming pared 4 bases from V and 0 bases from J, leaving 1 base between. Germline values: CDR1 KGHSH, CDR2 LQKENI. The CDR3 contains 11 residues. This chain's CDR3 is CASSLSYEQYF. The DNA for the CDR3 is TGTGCCAGCTCACTCTCCTACGAGCAGTACTTC.

The chain recombines TRBV27 with TRBJ2-1; TRBD1 matches 7 bases. CDR3 length: 15 amino acids. Germline V gene data show CDR1 as MNHEY and CDR2 as SMNVEV (reference sequence). J was trimmed by 8 bases and V by 4 bases; bases with no gene match: 11. The CDR3 nucleotides read TGTGCCAGCAGTTCGTCAGGGGGAGCTGGGGATGAGCAGTTCTTC. Amino acids: CASSSSGGAGDEQFF.

Concerning this clone itself: Other DNA sequences within the sample encode an identical CDR3. This chain uses TRBV9 with TRBJ1-5, with D tentatively TRBD1 (6 bases). The CDR3 covers 18 residues. With 0 bases removed from V and 0 bases from J, the gap between germline ends came to 16 bases. Germline assignment: CDR1 SGDLS and CDR2 YYNGEE. CDR3 sequence: CASSVEGQGSYSNQPQHF. The CDR3 region has the DNA TGTGCCAGCAGCGTAGAAGGGCAGGGGTCTTATAGCAATCAGCCCCAGCATTTT.

The V gene is TRBV30, the J gene TRBJ2-1, with TRBD2 matching 7 bases. J lost 8 bases, V lost 1 base, and 14 bases had no gene match. The CDR3 loop spans 16 amino acids. Germline V gene data show CDR1 as GTSNPN and CDR2 as SVGIG (reference sequence). CDR3 protein: CAWSGREPSARDEQFF. For the CDR3, the DNA is TGTGCCTGGAGTGGGCGGGAGCCTTCAGCCAGGGATGAGCAGTTCTTC.

The genes are TRBV6-1 and TRBJ2-7; D gene ambiguous. Per the germline V gene, CDR1 is MNHNS and CDR2 is SASEGT. The CDR3 extends over 11 amino acids. Trimming pared 7 bases from V and 5 bases from J, leaving 9 bases between. CDR3 nucleotides: TGTGCCAGCAACCTAGTCAACGAGCAGTACTTC. It yields the protein CASNLVNEQYF.

V gene TRBV28 combines with J gene TRBJ2-3; 11 nucleotides line up with TRBD2. The trim removed 2 bases at V and 6 bases at J, leaving 4 bases unmatched. CDR3 length equals 15 residues. Germline loops: CDR1 MDHEN, CDR2 SYDVKM. CDR3 nucleotide sequence: TGTGCCAGCAGTTTACTAGCGGGGGGCCCCGATACGCAGTATTTT. Translating it yields CASSLLAGGPDTQYF. The whole variable domain, filled in from reference TRBV28 and TRBJ2-3, reads DVKVTQSSRYLVKRTGEKVFLECVQDMDHENMFWYRQDPGLGLRLIYFSYDVKMKEKGDIPEGYSVSREKKERFSLILESASTNQTSMYLCASSLLAGGPDTQYFGPGTRLTVL.

Only one count was recorded for this clone. V gene TRBV6-1 combines with J gene TRBJ2-1, with 7 bases that match TRBD2. The V gene's germline CDR1 is MNHNS and CDR2 SASEGT. V dropped 8 bases and J dropped 4; count of bases not matched to a gene: 8. The CDR3 runs 14 residues. CDR3 loop: CASRASGEYNEQFF. Written as DNA, the CDR3 is TGTGCCAGCCGGGCCAGCGGGGAGTACAATGAGCAGTTCTTC.

The V and J genes are TRBV9 and TRBJ2-2, with TRBD1 identical over 7 bases. Losses at the gene ends were 4 bases for V and 3 bases for J; bases not matched to a gene: 3. CDR3 length equals 14 residues. Germline assignment: CDR1 SGDLS and CDR2 YYNGEE. CDR3: CASSPTGDTGELFF. The DNA of the CDR3 is TGTGCCAGCAGCCCAACAGGGGACACCGGGGAGCTGTTTTTT.

The chain has TRBV5-5 and TRBJ2-5, with D perhaps being TRBD1 or TRBD2 (5 bases each). V lost 0 bases and J lost 5, with 11 bases in between. Germline loops: CDR1 SGHKS, CDR2 YYEKEE (reference sequence). CDR3 length: 14 amino acids. CDR3 sequence: CASSLAEGIETQYF. In DNA, the CDR3 is TGTGCCAGCAGCTTGGCCGAGGGGATTGAGACCCAGTACTTC.

CDR3 protein: CASSLTRYGYTF. The CDR3 region has the DNA TGTGCCAGCAGCTTAACCCGCTATGGCTACACCTTC. The V and J genes are TRBV7-2 and TRBJ1-2; D unclear. The CDR3 length is 12 residues. Deletions cut 2 bases from V and 4 bases from J, with 5 bases between. Looked up from germline, CDR1 is SGHTA and CDR2 is FQGNSA.

The V call is TRBV9, the J call TRBJ1-3, with unresolved D. CDR3 length: 14 residues. V gave up 4 bases and J gave up 0 bases, with 8 bases separating them. Germline loops: CDR1 SGDLS, CDR2 YYNGEE. The CDR3 sequence is CASSSTYSGNTIYF. The CDR3 DNA follows: TGTGCCAGCAGCTCGACATACTCTGGAAACACCATATATTTT.

This sequence joins TRBV5-1 and TRBJ2-1, with 9 bases that match TRBD2. The germline V gene has CDR1 SGHRS and CDR2 YFSETQ. The ends lost 6 bases at V and 9 bases at J; junction bases unmatched: 10. The CDR3 has 14 residues. This CDR3 is CASTAGGPSGEQFF. In nucleotides, the CDR3 is TGCGCCAGCACGGCGGGAGGGCCTTCGGGTGAGCAGTTCTTC.

The V and J genes are TRBV7-3 and TRBJ2-1, with D uncertain. Trimming took 1 base from V and 0 from J, leaving 7 bases between them. In germline, CDR1 is SGHTA, CDR2 FQGTGA. This CDR3 comprises 15 residues. The CDR3 DNA sequence: TGTGCCAGCAGCTTAATTAGCAGCTCCTACAATGAGCAGTTCTTC. Translating it yields CASSLISSSYNEQFF.